What follows are 13 T cell receptor beta chains derived from one specimen sequenced in a study of blood T cells in healthy people across ages. The use of a sample-barcoded 5' primer and a J-beta primer mix characterized a second PCR of 7 to 11 cycles. TCRdb reprocessed the 5' RACE reads with MiXCR, giving one entry per CDR3 protein. This table holds 760,000 or so distinct CDR3 sequences, roughly 25% found once. These sequences were also reported in another study, on T cells of mothers and their children.

The specimen sequenced was blood. These receptors all stem from a boy aged 5-17 years in good health.

This clonotype was seen more than once but under ten times. The rearrangement uses TRBV7-2 and TRBJ2-5; the D gene is possibly TRBD2 (5 bases). Germline values: CDR1 SGHTA, CDR2 FQGNSA. This CDR3 contains 15 residues. The germline V and J ends were trimmed by 1 base and 4 bases, with 13 bases remaining between them. CDR3 loop: CASSLGMGRSETQYF. The CDR3 bases are TGTGCCAGCAGCTTAGGGATGGGGAGATCAGAGACCCAGTACTTC.

The genes are TRBV12-3 or TRBV12-4 and TRBJ2-1; possible D gene TRBD2, 6 bases. CDR3 length: 13 residues. The V and J ends lost 10 bases and 7 bases respectively, with 17 bases between them. The CDR3 loop is CATLYGSVNEQFF. CDR3 DNA: TGTGCCACCTTGTACGGGAGTGTAAATGAGCAGTTCTTC.

This clonotype was detected once. The CDR3 DNA is TGTGCCAGCAGCAGGGGAACGACAGGGATGAGCGAGCAGTACTTC. This sequence encodes CASSRGTTGMSEQYF. The genes are TRBV7-9 and TRBJ2-7; 7 bases agree with TRBD1. The CDR3 length is 15 residues. CDR1 SEHNR and CDR2 FQNEAQ come from the germline V gene (reference sequence). The V gene end was trimmed by 5 bases and the J gene end by 6 bases; junction bases not matched to a gene: 13.

The CDR3 loop reads CASSWEGALYEQYF. CDR3 DNA sequence: TGTGCCAGCAGTTGGGAGGGGGCTCTTTACGAGCAGTACTTC. The chain joins TRBV7-2 to TRBJ2-5; perhaps D is TRBD1 or TRBD2 (7 bases each). The J call is doubtful: the DNA matches TRBJ2-7 better. Germline V gene lookup returns CDR1 SGHTA and CDR2 FQGNSA. This CDR3 has 14 amino acids.

This clonotype was detected a few times. The chain is built from TRBV12-3 or TRBV12-4 and TRBJ1-1; no definite D call. The V end was cut by 5 bases, the J end by 6 bases, with 13 bases between. CDR3 length equals 13 residues. The CDR3 loop reads CASSVRVSPEAFF. The CDR3 bases are TGTGCCAGCAGTGTTCGGGTCTCGCCTGAAGCTTTCTTT.

This sequence joins TRBV10-3 and TRBJ2-7; TRBD2 agrees at 11 bases. Germline CDR1 and CDR2: ENHRY and SYGVKD. This CDR3 spans 15 amino acids. J was trimmed by 5 bases and V by 4 bases; bases with no gene match: 7. The CDR3 nucleotides read TGTGCCATCAGTGCAAGTCTAGCGGGAGGTAACGAGCAGTACTTC. Its protein product is CAISASLAGGNEQYF.

This chain uses TRBV27 with TRBJ2-7, with D perhaps matching TRBD1 or TRBD2 (5 bases each). Germline CDR1 MNHEY, CDR2 SMNVEV (reference sequence). There are 14 residues in the CDR3. Trimming removed 1 base at V and 3 bases at J, with 10 bases between. CDR3 protein: CASSLFWGNYEQYF. For the CDR3, the DNA is TGTGCCAGCAGTTTATTTTGGGGGAACTACGAGCAGTACTTC.

CDR3 in amino acids: CASGLVVSGQGPNYGYTF. In nucleotides, the CDR3 is TGTGCTAGTGGTTTGGTAGTGTCGGGTCAGGGACCTAACTATGGCTACACCTTC. The J gene is TRBJ1-2, the V gene TRBV12-5; D is perhaps TRBD1 (5 bases). The CDR3 totals 18 residues. The V end was cut by 0 bases, the J end by 0 bases, with 17 bases between. CDR1 LGHNT and CDR2 FRNRAP come from the germline V gene.

This clonotype has more than one count but fewer than ten. The J gene is TRBJ1-6, the V gene TRBV6-5; D not resolved. The CDR3 totals 13 residues. Germline V gene data show CDR1 as MNHEY and CDR2 as SVGAGI. Between the trimmed V and J ends, which lost 4 bases and 9 bases, there was a span of 10 bases. CDR3 coding DNA: TGTGCCAGCAGTTTGGAAAGGGTTTCACCCCTCCACTTT. Encoded protein: CASSLERVSPLHF.

In this sample, this clonotype turned up a few times. The CDR3 DNA sequence: TGTGCCAGCAGCTTATCGGCAGCTTCGGGGAACAATGAGCAGTTCTTC. The encoded protein is CASSLSAASGNNEQFF. The chain links TRBV11-2 to TRBJ2-1; D is perhaps TRBD2 (5 bases). V gave up 2 bases and J gave up 5 bases, with 16 bases separating them. The CDR3 spans 16 residues. Germline lookup yields CDR1 SGHAT and CDR2 FQNNGV. The variable domain in full, completed from reference TRBV11-2 and TRBJ2-1, reads EAGVAQSPRYKIIEKRQSVAFWCNPISGHATLYWYQQILGQGPKLLIQFQNNGVVDDSQLPKDRFSAERLKGVDSTLKIQPAKLEDSAVYLCASSLSAASGNNEQFFGPGTRLTVL.

The chain employs TRBV7-2 and TRBJ1-5; D is unclear. The CDR3 loop spans 12 amino acids. The V gene lost 1 base and the J gene lost 8 bases, with 6 bases spanning the gap. Per the germline V gene, CDR1 is SGHTA and CDR2 is FQGNSA. CDR3 amino acids: CASSLEVKPQHF. The CDR3 DNA is TGTGCCAGCAGCTTAGAAGTAAAGCCCCAGCATTTT.

This clonotype appeared a single time. The gene calls are TRBV6-2 or TRBV6-3 and TRBJ2-1; a possible D gene is TRBD1 (6 bases). CDR3 size: 13 residues. CDR1 and CDR2 (germline): MNHEY, SVGEGT. The V end lost 5 bases, the J end lost 5 bases, and 10 bases lay between the germline ends. CDR3 coding DNA: TGTGCCAGCAGTCCAGGACAGCACAATGAGCAGTTCTTC. This encodes CASSPGQHNEQFF.

The table lists this clonotype with a few counts. The V and J genes are TRBV27 and TRBJ1-5; 9 bases line up with TRBD1. CDR3 length: 13 residues. The germline V gene has CDR1 MNHEY and CDR2 SMNVEV (reference sequence). V lost 6 bases, J lost 9 bases, and 6 bases stayed unmatched. CDR3: CASRLTGGGPQHF. The CDR3 DNA reads as TGTGCCAGCAGACTGACAGGGGGAGGGCCCCAGCATTTT.